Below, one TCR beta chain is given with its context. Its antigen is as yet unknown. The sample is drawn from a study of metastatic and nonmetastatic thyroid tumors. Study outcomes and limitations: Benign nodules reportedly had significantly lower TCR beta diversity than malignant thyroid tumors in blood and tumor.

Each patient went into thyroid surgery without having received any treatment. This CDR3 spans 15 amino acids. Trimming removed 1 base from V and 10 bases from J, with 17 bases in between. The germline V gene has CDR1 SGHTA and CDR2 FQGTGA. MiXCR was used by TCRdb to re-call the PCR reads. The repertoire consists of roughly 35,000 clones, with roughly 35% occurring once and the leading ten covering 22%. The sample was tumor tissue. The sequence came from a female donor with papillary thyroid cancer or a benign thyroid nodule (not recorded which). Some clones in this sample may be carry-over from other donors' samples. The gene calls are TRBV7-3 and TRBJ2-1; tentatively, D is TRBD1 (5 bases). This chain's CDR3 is CASSLKVRAAGEQFF. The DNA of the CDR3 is TGTGCCAGCAGCTTAAAGGTTAGGGCTGCAGGGGAGCAGTTCTTC.